The next 27 T cell receptor beta chains were all read from a single sample in a study of breast tumors, draining lymph nodes, adjacent tissues. Breast cancer patients provided tissue from their axillary draining lymph nodes. One entry per CDR3 protein, called by TCRdb with MiXCR from the multiplex PCR reads. The sample includes about 270,000 distinct CDR3 sequences, over 30% of them seen just once. Sequencing was carried out using axillary lymph node tissue. The source is a female donor with breast cancer. Some clones in this sample may be carry-over from other donors' samples.

This clonotype was counted many times. The chain has TRBV10-3 and TRBJ2-3; a weak D match, TRBD2 (5 bases). Germline values: CDR1 ENHRY, CDR2 SYGVKD. V was shortened by 7 bases and J by 8 bases, with 10 bases between the two germline ends. The CDR3 covers 11 residues. Here the CDR3 reads CAIMERSTQYF. The CDR3 DNA reads as TGTGCCATCATGGAGCGGAGTACGCAGTATTTT.

This clonotype showed up many times. The junction differs from germline at one of its ends, possibly a read error. V gene TRBV12-3 or TRBV12-4 combines with J gene TRBJ2-5; 11 bases line up with TRBD2. This CDR3 spans 14 amino acids. The CDR3: CASSLAGGGETQYF. CDR3 bases: TGTGCCAGCAGCTTAGCGGGAGGGGGGGAGACCCAGTACTTC.

Details on this clonotype: This sequence may be a read error, since a much larger clone differs from it by one base. The chain has TRBV6-2 or TRBV6-3 and TRBJ2-5, with 7 positions matching TRBD1. The CDR3 consists of 12 residues. Germline V gene data show CDR1 as MNHEY and CDR2 as SVGEGT. CDR3 sequence (DNA): TGTGCCGGCTCACGACAGGGAGAGACCCGGTACTTC. This translates into CAGSRQGETRYF.

This clonotype was seen many times. The chain uses TRBV9 and TRBJ2-1; 14 bases align to TRBD2. This CDR3 region has 15 residues. Trimming at V came to 3 bases and at J to 8 bases, leaving 4 bases not matched to a gene. CDR1 and CDR2 (germline): SGDLS, YYNGEE. As DNA, the CDR3 is TGTGCCAGCAGCGAGGGACTAGCGGGAGTTGATGAGCAGTTCTTC. Its translation is CASSEGLAGVDEQFF.

Concerning this clonotype: At one boundary the junction diverges from the germline segment, which might be a read error. The V gene is TRBV5-1, the J gene TRBJ1-4; D ambiguous. The CDR3 totals 13 residues. CDR1 is SGHRS and CDR2 is YFSETQ in the germline V gene. Here the CDR3 reads CASSLGQVERLFF. The CDR3 bases are TGCGCCAGCAGCTTGGGGCAGGTGGAAAGACTGTTCTTT. The variable domain in full, with the rest retrieved from reference TRBV5-1 and TRBJ1-4, is KAGVTQTPRYLIKTRGQQVTLSCSPISGHRSVSWYQQTPGQGLQFLFEYFSETQRNKGNFPGRFSGRQFSNSRSEMNVSTLELGDSALYLCASSLGQVERLFFGSGTQLSVL.

This clonotype was recorded once. In this CDR3 the conserved last residue, phenylalanine or tryptophan, is missing, so a read error is likely. No DNA is shown, since the ends of the CDR3 on it are uncertain; the CDR3 is the one TCRdb lists. This sequence joins TRBV15 and TRBJ1-4; the table gives TRBD1 as D, unverified against the DNA. The CDR3 spans 8 amino acids, including both terminal residues. The germline V gene encodes CDR1 LNHNV and CDR2 YYDKDF (reference sequence). The CDR3 reads CATSRDSG.

Ten or more counts support this clonotype. Here the CDR3 reads CASSPQGTHYGYTF. The CDR3 coding sequence is TGTGCCAGCAGCCCACAGGGAACGCACTATGGCTACACCTTC. The chain uses TRBV5-6 and TRBJ1-2; a weak D match, TRBD1 (6 bases). Trimming removed 4 bases at V and 3 bases at J, with 13 bases between. The CDR3 is 14 amino acids. The V gene's germline CDR1 is SGHDT and CDR2 YYEEEE.

The CDR3 is CASRLSFSGRGYNEQFF. The CDR3 nucleotides are TGTGCCAGCAGACTCTCTTTTAGTGGGAGGGGTTACAATGAGCAGTTCTTC. J is TRBJ2-1 and V is TRBV3-1; 7 bases line up with TRBD2. Trimming cost V 6 bases and J 4 bases; bases outside gene matches: 15. CDR1 is LGHDT, CDR2 YNNKEL, per germline (reference sequence). This CDR3 is built from 17 residues.

About this clonotype: This may be a read error: a much more frequent sequence differs by one nucleotide. The J gene is TRBJ2-7, the V gene TRBV6-5; unclear D gene. CDR3 size: 15 residues. Germline V gene sequence: CDR1 MNHEY, CDR2 SVGAGI. The CDR3 protein is CASSRSGVASYDQYF. Here the CDR3 DNA reads TGTGCCAGCAGCCGATCAGGAGTCGCCTCCTACGACCAGTACTTC.

Ten or more counts support this clonotype. The chain is built from TRBV7-8 and TRBJ2-1, with TRBD2 identical over 10 bases. The CDR3 has 16 residues. Germline CDR1 SGHVS, CDR2 FQNEAQ. Germline trimming cut 2 bases from V and 2 bases from J; bases unmatched to any gene: 3. The CDR3 DNA reads TGTGCCAGCAGCTTAACTAGCGGGAAAGCCTACAATGAGCAGTTCTTC. Residues: CASSLTSGKAYNEQFF. Based on the CDR3 plus reference TRBV7-8 and TRBJ2-1, the full variable domain is GAGVSQSPRYKVAKRGQDVALRCDPISGHVSLFWYQQALGQGPEFLTYFQNEAQLDKSGLPSDRFFAERPEGSVSTLKIQRTQQEDSAVYLCASSLTSGKAYNEQFFGPGTRLTVL.

The rearrangement joins TRBV6-6 to TRBJ2-1; TRBD1 might be the D (5 bases). CDR1 MNHNY and CDR2 SVGAGI come from the germline V gene (reference sequence). The CDR3 sequence is 16 residues long. V shed 9 bases and J shed 4 bases, with 22 bases lying between them. The CDR3 loop is CASRRLDSGSYNEQFF. The CDR3 nucleotides read TGTGCCAGTAGGCGATTAGACAGTGGCTCGTACAATGAGCAGTTCTTC.

In its sample, this clonotype was seen many times. This chain joins TRBV4-2 and TRBJ1-2; a possible D gene is TRBD1 (5 bases). V lost 2 bases to trimming and J lost 8 bases, with 15 bases between them. In germline, CDR1 is LGHNA, CDR2 YNFKEQ. This CDR3 contains 14 residues. CDR3 sequence reads: CASSQLGERSGYTF. The CDR3, as DNA: TGTGCCAGCAGCCAATTAGGGGAGCGGTCGGGCTACACCTTC.

The chain combines TRBV20-1 with TRBJ2-5; 10 nucleotides agree with TRBD1. The V gene's germline CDR1 is DFQATT and CDR2 SNEGSKA (reference sequence). Trimming cost V 0 bases and J 7 bases; bases outside gene matches: 5. The CDR3 has 14 residues. DNA of the CDR3: TGCAGTGCTAGAGATCTGGACAGGGGGGGGACCCAGTACTTC. Its protein is CSARDLDRGGTQYF.

This clonotype was detected many times. The V call is TRBV19, the J call TRBJ2-6; tentative D call: TRBD2 (5 bases). The CDR3 runs to 14 residues. Trimming left V 6 bases short and J 4 bases short, with 10 bases between. Germline values: CDR1 LNHDA, CDR2 SQIVND (reference sequence). Written as DNA, the CDR3 is TGTGCCAGTAGAGCGGTGGGGGGGGCCAACGTCCTGACTTTC. Protein: CASRAVGGANVLTF. Filled out from reference TRBV19 and TRBJ2-6, the complete variable domain reads DGGITQSPKYLFRKEGQNVTLSCEQNLNHDAMYWYRQDPGQGLRLIYYSQIVNDFQKGDIAEGYSVSREKKESFPLTVTSAQKNPTAFYLCASRAVGGANVLTFGAGSRLTVL.

Details on this clonotype: One end of the junction fails to match germline, which may point to a read error. The chain carries TRBV5-8 and TRBJ2-5, with a possible D match to TRBD2 (6 bases). Looked up from germline, CDR1 is SGHTS and CDR2 is YDEGEE. This CDR3 has 14 residues. CDR3 DNA: TGTGCCAGCGGCTTGCGGGATAAAATGGAGACCCAGTACTTC. It specifies CASGLRDKMETQYF. Complete variable domain (other parts from reference TRBV5-8 and TRBJ2-5): EAGVTQSPTHLIKTRGQQATLRCSPISGHTSVYWYQQALGLGLQFLLWYDEGEERNRGNFPPRFSGRQFPNYSSELNVNALELEDSALYLCASGLRDKMETQYFGPGTRLLVL.

The V call is TRBV5-1, the J call TRBJ2-2, with 13 bases fitting TRBD2. The junction had 5 bases not matched to a gene; V was cut back by 2 bases and J by 1 base. Germline assignment: CDR1 SGHRS and CDR2 YFSETQ. CDR3 length equals 18 residues. CDR3 sequence: CASSLGTSGIGNTGELFF. In nucleotides, the CDR3 is TGCGCCAGCAGCTTAGGGACTAGCGGGATTGGGAACACCGGGGAGCTGTTTTTT.

This clonotype was seen repeatedly, ten times or more. This rearrangement joins TRBV19 to TRBJ2-2; D possibly uses TRBD1 or TRBD2 (5 bases each). The V end lost 1 base, the J end lost 7 bases, and 13 bases lay between the germline ends. This CDR3 region has 15 residues. Germline CDR1 is LNHDA and CDR2 is SQIVND (reference sequence). The chain's CDR3 is CASSIAASGGGELFF. For the CDR3, the DNA is TGTGCCAGTAGTATAGCGGCTAGTGGGGGCGGGGAGCTGTTTTTT.

About this clonotype: It may be a read error: a sequence one base away is much more abundant. This sequence joins TRBV12-3 or TRBV12-4 and TRBJ2-7; D remains ambiguous. The CDR3 length is 14 residues. The V end was cut by 6 bases, the J end by 2 bases, with 14 bases between. The CDR3 sequence is CASRLRGDTYEQYF. The CDR3 nucleotides are TGTGCCAGCAGACTACGCGGCGATACCTACGAGCAGTACTTC.

The J gene is TRBJ1-1, the V gene TRBV11-2, with unresolved D. From germline, CDR1 is SGHAT and CDR2 FQNNGV. The CDR3 runs to 14 residues. The V end lost 5 bases, the J end lost 5 bases, and 15 bases lay between the germline ends. In nucleotides, the CDR3 is TGTGCCAGCAGCCCCGGTAGGGAAGGAACTGAAGCTTTCTTT. Amino acid sequence: CASSPGREGTEAFF. The whole variable domain, remainder taken from reference TRBV11-2 and TRBJ1-1, is EAGVAQSPRYKIIEKRQSVAFWCNPISGHATLYWYQQILGQGPKLLIQFQNNGVVDDSQLPKDRFSAERLKGVDSTLKIQPAKLEDSAVYLCASSPGREGTEAFFGQGTRLTVV.

For this clonotype: Lacking the conserved final phenylalanine or tryptophan, this CDR3 likely reflects a read error. The DNA is left out, because the CDR3 cannot be placed on it with certainty; the CDR3 is given as TCRdb lists it. V usage is TRBV28 and J usage is TRBJ2-7; TRBD1, as called in the table, went unchecked against the DNA. The CDR3 sequence runs 11 residues, both termini included. Germline loops: CDR1 MDHEN, CDR2 SYDVKM. The CDR3 loop reads CASSSPTGHHL.

This clonotype was counted many times. This chain joins TRBV5-1 and TRBJ1-3; the D is unclear. CDR3 size: 14 residues. The germline gives CDR1 SGHRS, CDR2 YFSETQ. The V and J ends lost 6 bases and 3 bases respectively, with 13 bases between them. The chain's CDR3 is CASKQSGDGNTIYF. CDR3 DNA: TGCGCCAGCAAGCAGTCCGGGGATGGAAACACCATATATTTT.

This clonotype appeared many times. The chain uses TRBV20-1 and TRBJ1-5; maybe TRBD1 (6 bases). Between the trimmed V and J ends, which lost 1 base and 4 bases, there was a span of 17 bases. Germline V lookup: CDR1 DFQATT, CDR2 SNEGSKA (reference sequence). The CDR3 is made up of 16 amino acids. The chain's CDR3 is CSARGVVGTHNQPQHF. In DNA form, the CDR3 reads TGCAGTGCTAGAGGAGTCGTTGGGACACATAATCAGCCCCAGCATTTT.

This clonotype has at least ten counts. The V gene is TRBV14, the J gene TRBJ2-3, with TRBD2 as a possible D gene (10 bases). This CDR3 comprises 23 residues. Germline CDR1 SGHDN, CDR2 FVKESK. V gave up 1 base and J gave up 6 bases, with 38 bases separating them. The CDR3 protein is CASSQVGTGPLVTRAGGPDTQYF. The CDR3 DNA follows: TGTGCCAGCAGCCAAGTCGGGACAGGGCCCCTTGTTACCCGAGCGGGAGGGCCGGATACGCAGTATTTT. Complete variable domain (other parts from reference TRBV14 and TRBJ2-3): EAGVTQFPSHSVIEKGQTVTLRCDPISGHDNLYWYRRVMGKEIKFLLHFVKESKQDESGMPNNRFLAERTGGTYSTLKVQPAELEDSGVYFCASSQVGTGPLVTRAGGPDTQYFGPGTRLTVL.

The genes are TRBV5-1 and TRBJ1-2, with TRBD1 matching 7 bases. The V segment lost 0 bases and the J segment 12 bases; nucleotides outside the gene matches: 14. Germline CDR1 reads SGHRS; CDR2 reads YFSETQ. This CDR3 region has 15 residues. In DNA form, the CDR3 reads TGCGCCAGCAGCTTGGCCCGAGGGGGCGACGCTGGAAACACCTTC. Its protein is CASSLARGGDAGNTF.

This clonotype was found a few times. The V gene is TRBV30, the J gene TRBJ2-5, with D perhaps assigned TRBD1 or TRBD2 (6 bases each). The CDR3 totals 17 residues. From germline, CDR1 is GTSNPN and CDR2 SVGIG (reference sequence). Trimming removed 2 bases from V and 2 bases from J, with 21 bases in between. The CDR3 protein is CAWSTLHQGRLQETQYF. CDR3 DNA sequence: TGTGCCTGGAGTACGCTGCATCAGGGGAGGTTGCAAGAGACCCAGTACTTC.

As regards this clonotype: Given a much more abundant clone one base away, this may be a read error. The genes are TRBV11-2 and TRBJ2-1; perhaps D is TRBD1 or TRBD2 (6 bases each). The CDR3 length is 15 residues. Deletions cut 2 bases from V and 5 bases from J, with 13 bases between. CDR1 SGHAT and CDR2 FQNNGV come from the germline V gene. The CDR3, as DNA: TGTGCCAGCAGCTTATACGGGGGCAACAACAATGAGCAGTTCTTC. Translation gives CASSLYGGNNNEQFF.

This clonotype was observed a handful of times. The junction does not match germline at one end; this may be a read error. The chain has TRBV6-6 and TRBJ2-7; D is undetermined. The germline CDR1 and CDR2 sequences are MNHNY and SVGAGI (reference sequence). The CDR3 totals 17 residues. CDR3 loop: CASSHSKGPGSSYEQYF. The CDR3 DNA reads TGTGCCAGCAGTCACTCGAAAGGGCCCGGAAGCTCCTACGAGCAGTACTTC.